The table lists the clone carrying this T cell receptor beta chain with a few counts. Its antigen is as yet unknown. These data originate in a study of post-analysis software for immune sequencing data. Turning to the study itself: Disease trajectories encompassed relapsing-remitting, secondary progressive and progressive-relapsing multiple sclerosis. Study-wide results and limits: The study found TRBV5-6, TRBV5-1 and TRBV20-1 among five or six TRBV segments more frequent in patients than controls.

Built from TCR beta cDNA, the libraries had unique molecular identifiers in them. When 1 to 10 million T cells were used, they gave a few hundred thousand cDNA molecules. One entry per CDR3 protein results from TCRdb running MiXCR on the PCR reads. The table records about 540,000 distinct CDR3 sequences, 30% to 40% of them present only once. Germline CDR1 SGHRS, CDR2 YFSETQ. The CDR3 runs to 14 residues. V lost 5 bases to trimming and J lost 4 bases, with 15 bases between them. This clonotype was sampled from a girl aged 2-17 years with multiple sclerosis. The gene calls are TRBV5-1 and TRBJ1-1, with D perhaps matching TRBD1 (5 bases). Sequenced: blood. The CDR3 nucleotides read TGCGCCAGCAGTCGGGACGGGAGGGGCACTGAAGCTTTCTTT. Translating it yields CASSRDGRGTEAFF.